This T cell receptor (beta chain) emerged from a study of radiotherapy plus CTLA-4 blockade in lung cancer. TCRdb's copy holds only in-frame clones and misses some; the assay was immunoSEQ multiplex PCR. The sample holds 90,000 to 100,000 clones, around 79% seen once. The ends were cut back, 4 bases at V and 9 bases at J, with 15 bases in the middle. The CDR3 sequence is 13 residues long. CDR1 and CDR2 (germline): SGDLS, YYNGEE. This clone was seen more than once but under ten times. The receptor was derived from a human donor with non-small cell lung cancer who had a partial response to radiotherapy plus ipilimumab. Some clones in this sample may be carry-over from other donors' samples. This chain joins TRBV9 and TRBJ2-3; a weak D match, TRBD2 (6 bases). The sequenced sample was peripheral blood, obtained from a patient treated with radiotherapy plus ipilimumab. CDR3 sequence reads: CASSSRPEGTQYF. Here the CDR3 DNA reads TGTGCCAGCAGCTCGCGACCGGAGGGGACGCAGTATTTT.